This T cell receptor beta chain was identified during a study of vaccination and CD4 T cells after COVID-19. About the research overall: Overlapping SARS-CoV-2, HCoV-NL63, HCoV-OC43 and HCoV-229E spike peptides were used to stimulate cells. Control cultures used a CEFX viral epitope pool, an HIV-1 Nef peptide pool, or no peptide.

This clonotype was seen more than once but under ten times. The antigen is undetermined. The CDR3 sequence is 13 residues long. Germline CDR1 reads DFQATT; CDR2 reads SNEGSKA (reference sequence). Trimming left V 6 bases short and J 4 bases short, with 13 bases between. Sequence data for DNA of cultured CD4+ T cells were generated by the Oncomine TCR Beta short-read assay. MiXCR, applied by TCRdb to the PCR reads, yields one record per CDR3 protein. Among 11,000 to 15,000 distinct CDR3 sequences listed, 51% were seen once. Regarding treatment: roughly ten-day PBMC culture with coronavirus spike peptide pools or control peptides (ViraFEST assay). Researchers grew the cells for roughly ten days and then pulled out CD4+ T cells by negative selection.

This rearrangement joins TRBV20-1 to TRBJ2-1; D is uncertain. Material: CD4+ T cells from blood, cultured in vitro. The clonotype comes from a human donor who had recovered from COVID-19. The CDR3 coding sequence is TGCAGTGCCCGTCCCCGCAGTTACAATGAGCAGTTCTTC. This gives the protein CSARPRSYNEQFF.